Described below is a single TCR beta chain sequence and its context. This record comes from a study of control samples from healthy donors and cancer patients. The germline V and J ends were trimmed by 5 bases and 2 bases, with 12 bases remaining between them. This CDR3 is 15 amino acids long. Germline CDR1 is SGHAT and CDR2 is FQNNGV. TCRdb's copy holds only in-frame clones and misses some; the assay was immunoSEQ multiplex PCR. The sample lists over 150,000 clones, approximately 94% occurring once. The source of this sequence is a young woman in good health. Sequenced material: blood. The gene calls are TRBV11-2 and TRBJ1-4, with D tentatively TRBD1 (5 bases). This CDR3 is CASSRFWGTNEKLFF. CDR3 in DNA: TGTGCCAGCAGCCGCTTCTGGGGGACTAATGAAAAACTGTTTTTT.